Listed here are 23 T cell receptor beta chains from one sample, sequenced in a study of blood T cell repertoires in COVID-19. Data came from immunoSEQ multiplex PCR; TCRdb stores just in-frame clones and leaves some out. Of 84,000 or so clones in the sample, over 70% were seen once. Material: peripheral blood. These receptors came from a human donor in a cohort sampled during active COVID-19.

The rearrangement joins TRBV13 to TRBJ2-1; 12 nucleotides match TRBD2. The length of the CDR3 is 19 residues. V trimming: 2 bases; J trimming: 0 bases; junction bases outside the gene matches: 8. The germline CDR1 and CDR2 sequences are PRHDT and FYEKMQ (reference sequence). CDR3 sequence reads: CASSLLASGGAYSYNEQFF. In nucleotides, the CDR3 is TGTGCCAGCAGCTTACTGGCTAGCGGGGGGGCGTACTCCTACAATGAGCAGTTCTTC.

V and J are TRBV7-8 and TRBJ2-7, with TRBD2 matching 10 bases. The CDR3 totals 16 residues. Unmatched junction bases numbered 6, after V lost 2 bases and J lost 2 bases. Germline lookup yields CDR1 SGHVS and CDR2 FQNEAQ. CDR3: CASSLILAGGTYEQYF. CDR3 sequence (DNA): TGTGCCAGCAGCTTAATCTTAGCGGGGGGTACCTACGAGCAGTACTTC.

The CDR3 DNA is TGTGCCAGCAGCTTGCGGGGAGAAAGGACTGAAGCTTTCTTT. The encoded protein is CASSLRGERTEAFF. The rearrangement uses TRBV7-3 and TRBJ1-1; D remains ambiguous. V was cut by 3 bases and J by 5 bases, with 13 bases left in between. This CDR3 region has 14 residues. Germline CDR1 reads SGHTA; CDR2 reads FQGTGA.

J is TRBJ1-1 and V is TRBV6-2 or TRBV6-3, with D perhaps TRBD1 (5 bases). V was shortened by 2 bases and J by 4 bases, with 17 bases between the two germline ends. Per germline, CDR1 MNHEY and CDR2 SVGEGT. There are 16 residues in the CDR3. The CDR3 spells CASSYNPWARVTEAFF. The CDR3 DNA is TGTGCCAGCAGTTACAATCCCTGGGCCAGGGTCACTGAAGCTTTCTTT.

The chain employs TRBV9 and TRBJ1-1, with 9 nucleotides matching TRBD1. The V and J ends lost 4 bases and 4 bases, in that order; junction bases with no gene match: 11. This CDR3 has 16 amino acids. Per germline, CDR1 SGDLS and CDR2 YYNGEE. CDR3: CASSPRDRDWLTEAFF. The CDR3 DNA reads TGTGCCAGCAGCCCTCGGGACAGGGACTGGCTCACTGAAGCTTTCTTT.

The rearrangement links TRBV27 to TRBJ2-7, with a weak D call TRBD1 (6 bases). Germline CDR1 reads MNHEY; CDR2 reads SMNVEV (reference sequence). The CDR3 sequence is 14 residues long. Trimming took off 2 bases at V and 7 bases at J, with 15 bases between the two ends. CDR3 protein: CASSLNRAANEQYF. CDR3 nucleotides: TGTGCCAGCAGTTTAAACAGGGCGGCGAATGAGCAGTACTTC.

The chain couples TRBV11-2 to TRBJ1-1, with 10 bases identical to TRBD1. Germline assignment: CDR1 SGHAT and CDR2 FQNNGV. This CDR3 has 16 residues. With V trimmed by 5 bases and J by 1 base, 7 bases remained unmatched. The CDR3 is CASSPDRGQRNTEAFF. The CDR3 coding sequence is TGTGCCAGCAGCCCAGACAGGGGGCAAAGGAACACTGAAGCTTTCTTT. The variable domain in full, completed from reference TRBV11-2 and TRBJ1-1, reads EAGVAQSPRYKIIEKRQSVAFWCNPISGHATLYWYQQILGQGPKLLIQFQNNGVVDDSQLPKDRFSAERLKGVDSTLKIQPAKLEDSAVYLCASSPDRGQRNTEAFFGQGTRLTVV.

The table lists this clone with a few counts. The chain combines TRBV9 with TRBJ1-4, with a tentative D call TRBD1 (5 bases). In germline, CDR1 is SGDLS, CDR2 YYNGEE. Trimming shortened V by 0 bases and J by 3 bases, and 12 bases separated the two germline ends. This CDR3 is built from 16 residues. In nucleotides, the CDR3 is TGTGCCAGCAGCGTAGTCCTAACAGGACCTAATGAAAAACTGTTTTTT. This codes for CASSVVLTGPNEKLFF.

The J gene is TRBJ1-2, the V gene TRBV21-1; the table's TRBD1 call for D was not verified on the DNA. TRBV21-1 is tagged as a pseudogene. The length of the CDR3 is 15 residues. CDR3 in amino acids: CASRRQGRQIYGYTF. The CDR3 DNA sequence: TGTGCCAGCCGGCGTCAGGGCAGGCAAATCTATGGCTACACCTTC.

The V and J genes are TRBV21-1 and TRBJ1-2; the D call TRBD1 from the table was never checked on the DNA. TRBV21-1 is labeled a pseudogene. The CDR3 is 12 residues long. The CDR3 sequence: CASSKSGYGYTF. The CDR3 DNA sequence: TGTGCCAGCAGCAAGTCAGGCTATGGCTACACCTTC.

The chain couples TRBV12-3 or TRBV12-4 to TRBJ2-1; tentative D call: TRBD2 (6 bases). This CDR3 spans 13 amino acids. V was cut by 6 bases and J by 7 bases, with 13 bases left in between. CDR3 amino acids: CASRLGTPNEQFF. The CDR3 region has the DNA TGTGCCAGCAGGCTCGGGACTCCTAATGAGCAGTTCTTC.

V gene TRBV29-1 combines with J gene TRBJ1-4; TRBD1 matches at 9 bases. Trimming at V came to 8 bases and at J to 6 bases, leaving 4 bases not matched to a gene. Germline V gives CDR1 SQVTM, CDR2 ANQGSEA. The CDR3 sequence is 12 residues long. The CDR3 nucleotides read TGCAGCACCAGACAGGGGGATGAAAAACTGTTTTTT. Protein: CSTRQGDEKLFF. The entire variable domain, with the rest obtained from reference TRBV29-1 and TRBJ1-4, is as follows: SAVISQKPSRDICQRGTSLTIQCQVDSQVTMMFWYRQQPGQSLTLIATANQGSEATYESGFVIDKFPISRPNLTFSTLTVSNMSPEDSSIYLCSTRQGDEKLFFGSGTQLSVL.

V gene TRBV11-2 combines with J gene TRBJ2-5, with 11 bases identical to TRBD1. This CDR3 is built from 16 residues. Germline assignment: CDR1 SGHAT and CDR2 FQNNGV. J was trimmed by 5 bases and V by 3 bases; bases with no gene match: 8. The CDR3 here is CASSFDSGTGGETQYF. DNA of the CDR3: TGTGCCAGCAGCTTCGACTCCGGGACAGGGGGTGAGACCCAGTACTTC.

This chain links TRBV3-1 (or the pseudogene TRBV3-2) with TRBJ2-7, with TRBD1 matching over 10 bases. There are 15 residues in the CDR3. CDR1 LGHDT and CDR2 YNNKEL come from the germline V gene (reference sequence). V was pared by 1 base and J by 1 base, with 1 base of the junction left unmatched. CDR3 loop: CASSQGTGGSYEQYF. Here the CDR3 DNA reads TGTGCCAGCAGCCAAGGGACAGGGGGTTCCTACGAGCAGTACTTC.

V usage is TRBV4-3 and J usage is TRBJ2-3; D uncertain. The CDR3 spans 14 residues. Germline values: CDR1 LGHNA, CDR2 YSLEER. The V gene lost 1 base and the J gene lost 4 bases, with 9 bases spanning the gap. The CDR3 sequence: CASSQVLAADTQYF. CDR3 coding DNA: TGCGCCAGCAGCCAAGTCCTGGCGGCAGATACGCAGTATTTT.

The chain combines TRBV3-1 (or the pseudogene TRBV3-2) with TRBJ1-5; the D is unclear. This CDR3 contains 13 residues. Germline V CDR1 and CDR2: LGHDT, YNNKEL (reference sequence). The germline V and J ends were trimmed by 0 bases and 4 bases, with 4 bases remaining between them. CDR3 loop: CASSQDTNQPQHF. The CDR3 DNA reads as TGTGCCAGCAGCCAAGACACTAATCAGCCCCAGCATTTT.

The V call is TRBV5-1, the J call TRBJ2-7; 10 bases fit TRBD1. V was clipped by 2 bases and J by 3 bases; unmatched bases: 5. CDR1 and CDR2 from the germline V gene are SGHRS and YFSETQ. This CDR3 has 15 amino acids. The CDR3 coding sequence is TGCGCCAGCAGCTTCGCTTGGACAGGGGGCTACGAGCAGTACTTC. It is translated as CASSFAWTGGYEQYF.

In DNA form, the CDR3 reads TGTGCCAGCAGCTCTACAGGGGGCGGGAGTGCCTATAATTCACCCCTCCACTTT. Translation gives CASSSTGGGSAYNSPLHF. The V gene is TRBV27, the J gene TRBJ1-6; 9 positions agree with TRBD1. CDR3 length: 18 amino acids. Per germline, CDR1 MNHEY and CDR2 SMNVEV (reference sequence). Unmatched junction bases numbered 11, after V lost 6 bases and J lost 2 bases.

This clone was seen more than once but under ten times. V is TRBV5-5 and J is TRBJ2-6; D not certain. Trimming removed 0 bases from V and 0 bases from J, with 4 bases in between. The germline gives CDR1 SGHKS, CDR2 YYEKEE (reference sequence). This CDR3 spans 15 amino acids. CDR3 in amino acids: CASSLVSSGANVLTF. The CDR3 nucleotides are TGTGCCAGCAGCTTGGTGAGCTCTGGGGCCAACGTCCTGACTTTC.

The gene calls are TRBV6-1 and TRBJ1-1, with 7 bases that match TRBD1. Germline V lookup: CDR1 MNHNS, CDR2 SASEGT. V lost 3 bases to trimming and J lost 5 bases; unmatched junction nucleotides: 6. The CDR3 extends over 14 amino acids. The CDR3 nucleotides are TGTGCCAGCAGTGAGACAGGGTGGTGGACTGAAGCTTTCTTT. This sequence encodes CASSETGWWTEAFF.

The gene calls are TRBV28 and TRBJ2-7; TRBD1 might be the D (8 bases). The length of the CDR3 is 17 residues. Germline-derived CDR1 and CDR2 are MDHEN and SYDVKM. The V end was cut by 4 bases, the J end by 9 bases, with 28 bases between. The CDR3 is CASSSGSGQGLTSRQYF. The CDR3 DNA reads TGTGCCAGCAGTTCAGGCAGTGGACAGGGACTAACGAGCCGGCAGTACTTC.

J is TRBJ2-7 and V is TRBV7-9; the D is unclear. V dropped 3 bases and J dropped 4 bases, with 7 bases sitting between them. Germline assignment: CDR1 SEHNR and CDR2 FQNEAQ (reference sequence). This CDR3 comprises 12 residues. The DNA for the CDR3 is TGTGCCAGCAGCTTTCGCCAGTACGAGCAGTACTTC. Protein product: CASSFRQYEQYF.

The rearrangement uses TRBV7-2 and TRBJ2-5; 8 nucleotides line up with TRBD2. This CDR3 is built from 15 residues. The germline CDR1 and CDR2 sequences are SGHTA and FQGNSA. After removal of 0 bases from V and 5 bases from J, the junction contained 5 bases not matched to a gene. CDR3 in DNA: TGTGCCAGCAGCTTAGCGCAGTCTAGCGGGGAGACCCAGTACTTC. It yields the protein CASSLAQSSGETQYF.